A single sample is the source of the 8 T cell receptor beta chains below, sequenced in a study of shared clonotypes between healthy human individuals (dated by TCRdb to between 2020 and 2021). Receptor libraries were prepared by the immunoSEQ multiplex PCR assay. TCRdb's version of the immuneACCESS table is confined to in-frame rearrangements and falls short of the full clone set. An unresolved V gene accounts for under half of the shortfall where checked; the remainder is of unknown origin. Across this sample there are about 2.3 million clones, with approximately 93% seen only once. The ten most abundant clones make up approximately 0.4% of the sample. The sample taken for sequencing was naive CD4+ T cells from PBMCs. Read against the paper, the sample's cell subset or site label means: CD45RA+ positively selected. These receptors were collected from a man aged 18 to 30 in good health. Some clones in this sample may be carry-over from other donors' samples.

V is TRBV5-1 and J is TRBJ2-2; D is perhaps TRBD1 (6 bases). This CDR3 is built from 14 residues. CDR1 and CDR2 (germline): SGHRS, YFSETQ. With 4 bases removed from V and 2 bases from J, the gap between germline ends came to 9 bases. CDR3 residues: CASSVQGNTGELFF. DNA for the CDR3: TGCGCCAGCAGCGTACAGGGCAACACCGGGGAGCTGTTTTTT.

The chain links TRBV29-1 to TRBJ2-5; D is perhaps TRBD2 (6 bases). With the DNA end fitting TRBJ2-7 better, the J assignment may be wrong. The CDR3 runs 12 residues. Looked up from germline, CDR1 is SQVTM and CDR2 is ANQGSEA. The CDR3 DNA is TGCAGCGTGGGCGGGGTATACTACGAGCAGTACTTC. Translating it yields CSVGGVYYEQYF.

This clone was recorded a few times. In DNA form, the CDR3 reads TGTGCCAGCTCACCACAGGATTCCACTGAAGCTTTCTTT. This codes for CASSPQDSTEAFF. The rearrangement joins TRBV18 to TRBJ1-1; no firm D call. The germline CDR1 and CDR2 sequences are KGHSH and LQKENI. The CDR3 length is 13 residues. The V end lost 1 base, the J end lost 4 bases, and 7 bases lay between the germline ends. Based on the CDR3 plus reference TRBV18 and TRBJ1-1, the full variable domain is NAGVMQNPRHLVRRRGQEARLRCSPMKGHSHVYWYRQLPEEGLKFMVYLQKENIIDESGMPKERFSAEFPKEGPSILRIQQVVRGDSAAYFCASSPQDSTEAFFGQGTRLTVV.

The chain employs TRBV18 and TRBJ2-3; 9 bases line up with TRBD2. The CDR3 sequence is 17 residues long. V lost 0 bases, J lost 0 bases, and 4 bases stayed unmatched. Germline-derived CDR1 and CDR2 are KGHSH and LQKENI. CDR3 amino acids: CASSPPSLAGSTDTQYF. DNA for the CDR3: TGTGCCAGCTCACCACCGAGCCTAGCGGGAAGCACAGATACGCAGTATTTT.

The chain links TRBV4-1 to TRBJ2-1; 7 bases fit TRBD1. The CDR3 is 18 residues long. After removal of 4 bases from V and 2 bases from J, the junction contained 14 bases not matched to a gene. Germline CDR1 reads MGHRA; CDR2 reads YSYEKL. CDR3 nucleotides: TGCGCCAGCAGCCGTGGGGACAGACTTAGAATACCCTACAATGAGCAGTTCTTC. This translates into CASSRGDRLRIPYNEQFF.

The chain has TRBV5-1 and TRBJ2-4; D possibly corresponds to TRBD1 (5 bases). Germline CDR1 and CDR2: SGHRS and YFSETQ. CDR3 length equals 14 residues. Deletions cut 0 bases from V and 8 bases from J, with 12 bases between. The CDR3 bases are TGCGCCAGCAGCTTGGCCGGCAGGGCGGACATTCAGTACTTC. Protein: CASSLAGRADIQYF.

V is TRBV10-1 and J is TRBJ1-2; no definite D call. CDR1 and CDR2 (germline): WNHNN, SYGVQD (reference sequence). CDR3 size: 14 residues. Trimming took 8 bases from V and 2 from J, leaving 15 bases between them. The chain's CDR3 is CASVSRCRNYGYTF. CDR3 bases: TGCGCCAGCGTATCCCGTTGCAGAAACTATGGCTACACCTTC.

The chain links TRBV9 to TRBJ2-1; 7 nucleotides agree with TRBD1. This CDR3 spans 15 amino acids. The ends lost 0 bases at V and 3 bases at J; junction bases unmatched: 3. Looked up from germline, CDR1 is SGDLS and CDR2 is YYNGEE. The CDR3 DNA sequence: TGTGCCAGCAGCGTAGCGACAGGGATCTACAATGAGCAGTTCTTC. Translated, it gives CASSVATGIYNEQFF.